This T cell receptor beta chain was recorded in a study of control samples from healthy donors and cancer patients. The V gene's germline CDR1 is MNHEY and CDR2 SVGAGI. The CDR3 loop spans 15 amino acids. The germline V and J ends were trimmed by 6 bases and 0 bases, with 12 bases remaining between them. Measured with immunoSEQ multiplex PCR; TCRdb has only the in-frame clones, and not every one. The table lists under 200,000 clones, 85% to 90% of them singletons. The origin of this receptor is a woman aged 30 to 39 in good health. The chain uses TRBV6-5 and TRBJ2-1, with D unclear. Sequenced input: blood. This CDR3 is CASSIQIRSYNEQFF. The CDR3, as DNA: TGTGCCAGCAGCATACAGATACGCTCCTACAATGAGCAGTTCTTC.